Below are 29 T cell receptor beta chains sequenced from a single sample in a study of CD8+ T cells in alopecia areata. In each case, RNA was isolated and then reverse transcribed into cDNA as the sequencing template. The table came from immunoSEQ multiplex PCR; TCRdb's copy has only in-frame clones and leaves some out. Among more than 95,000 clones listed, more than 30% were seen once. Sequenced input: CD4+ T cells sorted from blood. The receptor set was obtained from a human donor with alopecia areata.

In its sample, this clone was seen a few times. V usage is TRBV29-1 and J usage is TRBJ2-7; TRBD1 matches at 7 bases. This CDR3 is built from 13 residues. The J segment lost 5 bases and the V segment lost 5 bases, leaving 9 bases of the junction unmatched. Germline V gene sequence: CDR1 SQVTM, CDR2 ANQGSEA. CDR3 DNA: TGCAGCGTTCCTCAGACAGGGAGTGACGAGCAGTACTTC. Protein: CSVPQTGSDEQYF.

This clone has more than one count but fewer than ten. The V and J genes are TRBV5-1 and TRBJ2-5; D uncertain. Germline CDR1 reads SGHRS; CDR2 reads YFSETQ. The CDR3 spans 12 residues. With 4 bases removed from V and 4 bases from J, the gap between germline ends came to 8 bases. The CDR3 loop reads CASSQRRETQYF. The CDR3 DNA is TGCGCCAGCAGCCAGAGGAGAGAGACCCAGTACTTC.

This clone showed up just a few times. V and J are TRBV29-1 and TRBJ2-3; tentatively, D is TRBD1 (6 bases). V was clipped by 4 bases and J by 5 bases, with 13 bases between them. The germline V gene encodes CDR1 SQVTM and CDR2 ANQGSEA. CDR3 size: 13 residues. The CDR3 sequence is CSVGGARGDTQYF. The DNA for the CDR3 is TGCAGCGTTGGTGGGGCCAGGGGAGATACGCAGTATTTT.

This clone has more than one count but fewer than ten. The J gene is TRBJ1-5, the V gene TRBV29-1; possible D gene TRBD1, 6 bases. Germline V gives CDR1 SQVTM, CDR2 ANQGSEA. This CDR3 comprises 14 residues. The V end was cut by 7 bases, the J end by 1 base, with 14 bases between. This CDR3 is CSAGGGGSNQPQHF. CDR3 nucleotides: TGCAGCGCTGGGGGAGGGGGGAGCAATCAGCCCCAGCATTTT.

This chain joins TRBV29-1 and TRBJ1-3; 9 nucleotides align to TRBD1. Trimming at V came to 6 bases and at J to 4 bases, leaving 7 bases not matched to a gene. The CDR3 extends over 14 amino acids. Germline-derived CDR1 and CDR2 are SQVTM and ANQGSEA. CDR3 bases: TGCAGCGTGCCGGGACAGGGTTCCGGAAACACCATATATTTT. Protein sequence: CSVPGQGSGNTIYF. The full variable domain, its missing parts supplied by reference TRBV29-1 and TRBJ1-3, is SAVISQKPSRDICQRGTSLTIQCQVDSQVTMMFWYRQQPGQSLTLIATANQGSEATYESGFVIDKFPISRPNLTFSTLTVSNMSPEDSSIYLCSVPGQGSGNTIYFGEGSWLTVV.

CDR3 DNA: TGCGCCAGCAGCGGTTCCGGGACAGGGAGGACTGAAGCTTTCTTT. As protein: CASSGSGTGRTEAFF. The chain employs TRBV5-1 and TRBJ1-1, with TRBD1 matching 9 bases. Looked up from germline, CDR1 is SGHRS and CDR2 is YFSETQ. The J segment lost 5 bases and the V segment lost 4 bases, leaving 9 bases of the junction unmatched. The length of the CDR3 is 15 residues.

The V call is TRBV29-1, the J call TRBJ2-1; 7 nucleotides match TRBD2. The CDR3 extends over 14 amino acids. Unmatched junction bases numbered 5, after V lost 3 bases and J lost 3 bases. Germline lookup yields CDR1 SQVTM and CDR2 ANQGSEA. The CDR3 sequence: CSVDRGSDYNEQFF. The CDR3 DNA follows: TGCAGCGTTGATCGCGGGAGCGACTACAATGAGCAGTTCTTC.

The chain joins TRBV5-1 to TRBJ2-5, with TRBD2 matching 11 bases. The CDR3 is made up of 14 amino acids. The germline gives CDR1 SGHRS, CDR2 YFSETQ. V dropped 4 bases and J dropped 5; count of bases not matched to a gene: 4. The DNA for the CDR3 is TGCGCCAGCAGCGCCGGGACTAGCGGTGAGACCCAGTACTTC. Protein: CASSAGTSGETQYF.

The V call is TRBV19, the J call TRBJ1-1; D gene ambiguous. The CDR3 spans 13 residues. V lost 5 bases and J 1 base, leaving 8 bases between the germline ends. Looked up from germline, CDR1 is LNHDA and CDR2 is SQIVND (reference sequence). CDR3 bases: TGTGCCAGTAGTCTAGGAGGGAACACTGAAGCTTTCTTT. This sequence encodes CASSLGGNTEAFF.

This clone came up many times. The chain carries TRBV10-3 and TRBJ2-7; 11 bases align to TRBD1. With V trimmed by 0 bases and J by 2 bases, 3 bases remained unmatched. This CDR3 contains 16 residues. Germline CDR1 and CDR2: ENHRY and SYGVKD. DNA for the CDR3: TGTGCCATCAGTGAGTCGCTGGGACAGGGGGCCTACGAGCAGTACTTC. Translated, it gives CAISESLGQGAYEQYF.

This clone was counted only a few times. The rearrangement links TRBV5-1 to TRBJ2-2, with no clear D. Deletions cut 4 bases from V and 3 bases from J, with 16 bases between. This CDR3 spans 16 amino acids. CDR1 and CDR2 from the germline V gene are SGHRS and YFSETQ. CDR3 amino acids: CASSRVARPDTGELFF. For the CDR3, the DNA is TGCGCCAGCAGCCGAGTGGCACGCCCTGACACCGGGGAGCTGTTTTTT.

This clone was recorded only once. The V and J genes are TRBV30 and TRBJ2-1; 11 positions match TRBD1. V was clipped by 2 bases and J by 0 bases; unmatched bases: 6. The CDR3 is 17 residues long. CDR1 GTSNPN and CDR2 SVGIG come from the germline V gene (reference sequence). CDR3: CAWSSSGTGGSYNEQFF. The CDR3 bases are TGTGCCTGGAGTTCCTCCGGGACAGGGGGCTCCTACAATGAGCAGTTCTTC.

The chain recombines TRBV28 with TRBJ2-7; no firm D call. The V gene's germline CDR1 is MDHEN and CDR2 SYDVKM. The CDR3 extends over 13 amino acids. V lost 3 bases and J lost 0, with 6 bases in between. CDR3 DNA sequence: TGTGCCAGCAGTTTCGGCGTCTCCTACGAGCAGTACTTC. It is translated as CASSFGVSYEQYF.

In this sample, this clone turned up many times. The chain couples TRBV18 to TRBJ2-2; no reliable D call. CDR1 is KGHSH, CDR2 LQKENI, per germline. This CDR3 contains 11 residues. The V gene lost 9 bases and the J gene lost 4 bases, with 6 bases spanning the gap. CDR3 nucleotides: TGTGCCAGTCAAGTCACCGGGGAGCTGTTTTTT. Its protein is CASQVTGELFF.

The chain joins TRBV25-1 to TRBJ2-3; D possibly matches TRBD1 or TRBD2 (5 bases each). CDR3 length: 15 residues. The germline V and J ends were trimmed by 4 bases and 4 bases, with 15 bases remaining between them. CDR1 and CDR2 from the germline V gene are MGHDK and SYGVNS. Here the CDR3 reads CASSGEQGQADTQYF. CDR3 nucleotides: TGTGCCAGCAGTGGGGAGCAGGGTCAGGCAGATACGCAGTATTTT.

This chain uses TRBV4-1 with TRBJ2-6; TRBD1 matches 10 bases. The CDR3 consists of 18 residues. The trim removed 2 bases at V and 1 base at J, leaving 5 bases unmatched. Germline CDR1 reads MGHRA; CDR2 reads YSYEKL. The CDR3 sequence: CASSQFGQGVSGANVLTF. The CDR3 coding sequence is TGCGCCAGCAGCCAATTTGGACAGGGGGTATCTGGGGCCAACGTCCTGACTTTC.

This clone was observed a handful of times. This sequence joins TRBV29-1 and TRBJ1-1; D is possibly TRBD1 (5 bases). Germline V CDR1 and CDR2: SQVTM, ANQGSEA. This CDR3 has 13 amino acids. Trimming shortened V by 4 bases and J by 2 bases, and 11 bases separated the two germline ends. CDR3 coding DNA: TGCAGCGTTGTCTCCGGGGCAAACACTGAAGCTTTCTTT. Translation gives CSVVSGANTEAFF.

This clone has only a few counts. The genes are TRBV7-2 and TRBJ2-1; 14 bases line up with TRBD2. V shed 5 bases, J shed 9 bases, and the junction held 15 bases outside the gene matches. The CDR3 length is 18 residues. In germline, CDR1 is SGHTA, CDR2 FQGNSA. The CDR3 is CASSLLAGLAGGFTEQFF. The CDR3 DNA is TGTGCCAGCAGCCTCCTAGCCGGACTAGCGGGAGGTTTTACTGAGCAGTTCTTC.

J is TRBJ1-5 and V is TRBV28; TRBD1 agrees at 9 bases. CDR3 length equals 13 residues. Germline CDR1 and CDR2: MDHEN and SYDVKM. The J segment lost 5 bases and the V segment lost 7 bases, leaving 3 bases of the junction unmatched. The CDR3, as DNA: TGTGCCAGCACTACAGGGGGCTATCAGCCCCAGCATTTT. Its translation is CASTTGGYQPQHF.

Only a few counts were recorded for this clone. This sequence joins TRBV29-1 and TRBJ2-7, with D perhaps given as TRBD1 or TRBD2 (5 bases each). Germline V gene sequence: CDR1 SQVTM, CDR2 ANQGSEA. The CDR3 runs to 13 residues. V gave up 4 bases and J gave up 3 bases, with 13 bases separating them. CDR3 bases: TGCAGCGTTGCGTCGGGGCATTTCTACGAGCAGTACTTC. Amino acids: CSVASGHFYEQYF.

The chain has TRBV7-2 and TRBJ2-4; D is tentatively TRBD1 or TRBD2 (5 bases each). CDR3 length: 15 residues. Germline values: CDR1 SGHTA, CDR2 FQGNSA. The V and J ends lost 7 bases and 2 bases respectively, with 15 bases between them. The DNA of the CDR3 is TGTGCCAGCATCCCGGGACCCGCGACCAAAAACATTCAGTACTTC. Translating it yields CASIPGPATKNIQYF.

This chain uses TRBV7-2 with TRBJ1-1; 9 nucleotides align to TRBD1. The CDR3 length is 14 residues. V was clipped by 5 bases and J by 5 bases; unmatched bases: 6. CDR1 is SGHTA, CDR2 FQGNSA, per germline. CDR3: CASSGRDRATEAFF. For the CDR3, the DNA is TGTGCCAGCAGCGGAAGGGACAGGGCAACTGAAGCTTTCTTT.

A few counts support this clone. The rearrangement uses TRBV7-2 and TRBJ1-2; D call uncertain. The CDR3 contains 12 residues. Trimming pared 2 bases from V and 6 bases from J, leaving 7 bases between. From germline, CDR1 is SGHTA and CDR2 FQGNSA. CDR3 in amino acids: CASSLYLDGYTF. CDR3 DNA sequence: TGTGCCAGCAGCTTATATCTGGATGGCTACACCTTC.

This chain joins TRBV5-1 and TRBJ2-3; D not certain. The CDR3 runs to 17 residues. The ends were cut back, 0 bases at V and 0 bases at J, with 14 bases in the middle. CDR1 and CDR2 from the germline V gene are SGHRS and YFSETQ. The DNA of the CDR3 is TGCGCCAGCAGCTTGGGGCTTCTAGGGCCGAGCACAGATACGCAGTATTTT. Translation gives CASSLGLLGPSTDTQYF.

The CDR3 DNA sequence: TGTGCCAGCAGTCGAACAGGGGGTTTGGAGACCCAGTACTTC. It translates to CASSRTGGLETQYF. V gene TRBV27 combines with J gene TRBJ2-5; 8 bases fit TRBD1. Germline CDR1 reads MNHEY; CDR2 reads SMNVEV (reference sequence). The CDR3 covers 14 residues. J gave up 5 bases and V 5 bases, and 7 bases lay outside the gene matches.

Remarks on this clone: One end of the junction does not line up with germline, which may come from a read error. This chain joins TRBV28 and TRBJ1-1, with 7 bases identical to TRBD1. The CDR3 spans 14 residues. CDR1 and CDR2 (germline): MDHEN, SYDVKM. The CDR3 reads CASRETGMKTEAFF. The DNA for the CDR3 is TGTGCCAGCAGGGAGACAGGGATGAAGACTGAAGCTTTCTTT.

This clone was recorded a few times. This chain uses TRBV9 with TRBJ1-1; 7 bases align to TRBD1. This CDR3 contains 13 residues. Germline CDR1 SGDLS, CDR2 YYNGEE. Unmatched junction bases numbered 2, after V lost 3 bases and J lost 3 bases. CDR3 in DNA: TGTGCCAGCAGCGCAGGGACAGACACTGAAGCTTTCTTT. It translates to CASSAGTDTEAFF. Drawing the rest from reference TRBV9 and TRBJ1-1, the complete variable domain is DSGVTQTPKHLITATGQRVTLRCSPRSGDLSVYWYQQSLDQGLQFLIQYYNGEERAKGNILERFSAQQFPDLHSELNLSSLELGDSALYFCASSAGTDTEAFFGQGTRLTVV.

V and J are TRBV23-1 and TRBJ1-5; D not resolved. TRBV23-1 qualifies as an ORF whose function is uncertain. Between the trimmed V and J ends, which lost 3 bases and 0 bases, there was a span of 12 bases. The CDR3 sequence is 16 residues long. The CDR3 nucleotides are TGCGCCAGCAGTCAGAGGACGGGGTATAGCAATCAGCCCCAGCATTTT. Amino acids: CASSQRTGYSNQPQHF.

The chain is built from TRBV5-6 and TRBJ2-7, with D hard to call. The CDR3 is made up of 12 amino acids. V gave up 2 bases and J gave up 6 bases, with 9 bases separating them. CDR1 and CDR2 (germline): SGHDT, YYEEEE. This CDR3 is CASSFRWGEQYF. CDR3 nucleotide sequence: TGTGCCAGCAGCTTTCGGTGGGGCGAGCAGTACTTC.